A single sample is the source of the 29 T cell receptor beta chains below, sequenced in a study of post-analysis software for immune sequencing data. Study-level results: Included in a set of roughly 5 TRBV segments more frequent in patients than controls were TRBV5-6, TRBV5-1 and TRBV20-1.

The TCR beta cDNA libraries contained unique molecular identifiers. TCRdb itself ran the PCR reads through MiXCR, one entry per CDR3 protein. The sample has 350,000 to 450,000 distinct CDR3 sequences; 30% to 45% are singletons. These receptors have no known antigen. The sample consisted of blood. Every receptor here comes from a girl aged 5-17 years with multiple sclerosis.

V usage is TRBV12-3 or TRBV12-4 and J usage is TRBJ2-4; perhaps D is TRBD1 or TRBD2 (6 bases each). CDR3 length: 16 amino acids. V dropped 5 bases and J dropped 0 bases, with 14 bases sitting between them. CDR3 in DNA: TGTGCCAGCAGTCCCCGGGGGCCACTAGCCAAAAACATTCAGTACTTC. Translating it yields CASSPRGPLAKNIQYF.

This rearrangement joins TRBV4-1 to TRBJ1-5; perhaps TRBD1 as D (5 bases). The J call may be incorrect, as the DNA end agrees better with TRBJ2-3. The CDR3 extends over 14 amino acids. Germline assignment: CDR1 MGHRA and CDR2 YSYEKL. CDR3 residues: CASSQQGTYQPQYF. Written as DNA, the CDR3 is TGCGCCAGCAGCCAACAGGGCACTTATCAGCCCCAGTATTTT.

The chain couples TRBV5-1 to TRBJ2-1, with 9 nucleotides matching TRBD2. Trimming at V came to 4 bases and at J to 9 bases, leaving 14 bases not matched to a gene. Looked up from germline, CDR1 is SGHRS and CDR2 is YFSETQ. CDR3 length: 16 residues. The CDR3 DNA is TGCGCCAGCAGCCAGAGTAGCGGGGGCCTTGAGGGTGAGCAGTTCTTC. Residues: CASSQSSGGLEGEQFF. Full variable domain (missing parts from reference TRBV5-1 and TRBJ2-1): KAGVTQTPRYLIKTRGQQVTLSCSPISGHRSVSWYQQTPGQGLQFLFEYFSETQRNKGNFPGRFSGRQFSNSRSEMNVSTLELGDSALYLCASSQSSGGLEGEQFFGPGTRLTVL.

The V call is TRBV7-9, the J call TRBJ1-1; unclear D gene. With 1 base removed from V and 6 bases from J, the gap between germline ends came to 9 bases. Germline V gene lookup returns CDR1 SEHNR and CDR2 FQNEAQ (reference sequence). There are 13 residues in the CDR3. CDR3 coding DNA: TGTGCCAGCAGCTTAGGGTTTCGAGCTGAAGCTTTCTTT. This codes for CASSLGFRAEAFF.

The rearrangement links TRBV14 to TRBJ2-1, with 9 bases matching TRBD2. In germline, CDR1 is SGHDN, CDR2 FVKESK. There are 18 residues in the CDR3. V was pared by 3 bases and J by 5 bases, with 14 bases of the junction left unmatched. The CDR3 loop reads CASSHPGSGGFGDNEQFF. The CDR3 region has the DNA TGTGCCAGCAGCCACCCTGGGAGCGGGGGGTTTGGAGACAATGAGCAGTTCTTC. The full variable domain, its missing parts supplied by reference TRBV14 and TRBJ2-1, is EAGVTQFPSHSVIEKGQTVTLRCDPISGHDNLYWYRRVMGKEIKFLLHFVKESKQDESGMPNNRFLAERTGGTYSTLKVQPAELEDSGVYFCASSHPGSGGFGDNEQFFGPGTRLTVL.

The table lists this clonotype with a few counts. The V and J genes are TRBV12-3 or TRBV12-4 and TRBJ1-5; D unresolved. V shed 5 bases and J shed 7 bases, with 9 bases lying between them. The CDR3 covers 12 residues. The CDR3: CASSLRGQPQHF. In DNA form, the CDR3 reads TGTGCCAGCAGTCTTCGCGGGCAGCCCCAGCATTTT.

The V gene is TRBV29-1, the J gene TRBJ2-7, with 8 bases that match TRBD2. The CDR3 consists of 14 residues. Germline trimming cut 7 bases from V and 5 bases from J; bases unmatched to any gene: 13. Germline loops: CDR1 SQVTM, CDR2 ANQGSEA. The CDR3 DNA follows: TGCAGCGCTTCCGGGGGGGCAGGGACGGACGAGCAGTACTTC. It translates to CSASGGAGTDEQYF.

V and J are TRBV7-9 and TRBJ1-1, with TRBD1 as a possible D gene (5 bases). V lost 0 bases to trimming and J lost 1 base, with 12 bases between them. The CDR3 covers 16 residues. CDR1 SEHNR and CDR2 FQNEAQ come from the germline V gene (reference sequence). CDR3: CASSLAQPTANTEAFF. The DNA of the CDR3 is TGTGCCAGCAGCTTAGCCCAGCCGACAGCGAACACTGAAGCTTTCTTT.

V usage is TRBV7-9 and J usage is TRBJ2-4, with unresolved D. The CDR3 runs to 15 residues. V was pared by 5 bases and J by 6 bases, with 17 bases between. CDR1 and CDR2 (germline): SEHNR, FQNEAQ (reference sequence). In DNA, the CDR3 is TGTGCCAGCAGCGGGATAGACCCATCCGGAAACATTCAGTACTTC. Protein: CASSGIDPSGNIQYF.

V usage is TRBV12-3 or TRBV12-4 and J usage is TRBJ2-7; no reliable D call. V lost 0 bases and J lost 3, with 18 bases in between. This CDR3 region has 17 residues. CDR3 nucleotides: TGTGCCAGCAGTTTAGCGCAAAGAACCCATAGGCTCTACGAGCAGTACTTC. This codes for CASSLAQRTHRLYEQYF.

The rearrangement uses TRBV7-9 and TRBJ2-7; no clear D. Per germline, CDR1 SEHNR and CDR2 FQNEAQ (reference sequence). V gave up 3 bases and J gave up 2 bases, with 5 bases separating them. This CDR3 has 12 amino acids. The DNA for the CDR3 is TGTGCCAGCAGCTTTACAACCTACGAGCAGTACTTC. Its protein is CASSFTTYEQYF.

J is TRBJ2-1 and V is TRBV20-1; 15 positions match TRBD2. Unmatched junction bases numbered 6, after V lost 6 bases and J lost 0 bases. CDR1 and CDR2 (germline): DFQATT, SNEGSKA (reference sequence). This CDR3 is 17 amino acids long. The CDR3 DNA is TGCAGTGCCCGGACTAGCGGGGGGGCAAGCTCCTACAATGAGCAGTTCTTC. It specifies CSARTSGGASSYNEQFF.

The rearrangement joins TRBV5-1 to TRBJ2-3, with D possibly matching TRBD1 (5 bases). The V gene lost 4 bases and the J gene lost 1 base, with 19 bases spanning the gap. The CDR3 length is 17 residues. Germline V gives CDR1 SGHRS, CDR2 YFSETQ. CDR3 DNA sequence: TGCGCCAGCAGCCGCGGCCAAGGGGTGGACGGCACAGATACGCAGTATTTT. The encoded protein is CASSRGQGVDGTDTQYF.

This clonotype was observed a single time. One end of the junction does not line up with germline, which may come from a read error. The genes are TRBV12-3 or TRBV12-4 and TRBJ1-5, with D perhaps TRBD1 (5 bases). CDR3 size: 15 residues. DNA of the CDR3: TGTACCAGCAGTTACCAAGCGGACGGCCAGGGGCCCCAGCATTTT. Translated: CTSSYQADGQGPQHF.

This clonotype was seen a few times. This chain uses TRBV4-1 with TRBJ1-1, with D tentatively TRBD1 (5 bases). Trimming stripped 4 bases from V and 6 bases from J, with 18 bases between. Germline-derived CDR1 and CDR2 are MGHRA and YSYEKL. The CDR3 spans 15 residues. In DNA form, the CDR3 reads TGCGCCAGCAGCCCCCCCGGCCGCGGGGCTCCTGAAGCTTTCTTT. Translation gives CASSPPGRGAPEAFF.

At least ten counts were recorded for this clonotype. The chain employs TRBV29-1 and TRBJ2-5, with D maybe TRBD2 (5 bases). CDR1 is SQVTM, CDR2 ANQGSEA, per germline. Trimming stripped 4 bases from V and 1 base from J, with 13 bases between. This CDR3 is built from 14 residues. The CDR3 coding sequence is TGCAGCGTTGGACTCATTGGGAGCCAAGAGACCCAGTACTTC. Translation gives CSVGLIGSQETQYF.

V is TRBV6-2 or TRBV6-3 and J is TRBJ1-2; the D gene is possibly TRBD1 (5 bases). Between the trimmed V and J ends, which lost 4 bases and 3 bases, there was a span of 18 bases. The length of the CDR3 is 16 residues. Germline CDR1 MNHEY, CDR2 SVGEGT. CDR3 protein: CASSSPPGGGDYGYTF. The CDR3 DNA reads as TGTGCCAGCAGTTCCCCCCCCGGGGGTGGTGACTATGGCTACACCTTC.

This clonotype was seen only a few times. This chain uses TRBV6-5 with TRBJ2-5, with D unresolved. Germline CDR1 and CDR2: MNHEY and SVGAGI. Trimming stripped 2 bases from V and 2 bases from J, with 9 bases between. The length of the CDR3 is 14 residues. CDR3 amino acids: CASSYNGAQETQYF. DNA for the CDR3: TGTGCCAGCAGTTACAATGGCGCTCAAGAGACCCAGTACTTC.

A few counts support this clonotype. V and J are TRBV2 and TRBJ2-5; 7 bases are shared with TRBD1. This CDR3 region has 14 residues. In germline, CDR1 is SNHLY, CDR2 FYNNEI. Unmatched junction bases numbered 6, after V lost 4 bases and J lost 4 bases. The CDR3 nucleotides are TGTGCCAGCAGTGGACAGGGATCGCCAGAGACCCAGTACTTC. It is translated as CASSGQGSPETQYF.

The chain is built from TRBV5-1 and TRBJ2-1; TRBD2 aligns across 13 bases. The germline CDR1 and CDR2 sequences are SGHRS and YFSETQ. The CDR3 length is 16 residues. V gave up 3 bases and J gave up 7 bases; unmatched junction bases: 7. CDR3 loop: CASSWATSGGENEQFF. The CDR3 coding sequence is TGCGCCAGCAGCTGGGCCACTAGCGGGGGGGAGAATGAGCAGTTCTTC.

The V gene is TRBV9, the J gene TRBJ2-7, with TRBD1 identical over 8 bases. The germline gives CDR1 SGDLS, CDR2 YYNGEE. The CDR3 is made up of 15 amino acids. V shed 0 bases, J shed 0 bases, and the junction held 2 bases outside the gene matches. CDR3 protein: CASSVGTGYSYEQYF. The CDR3 nucleotides are TGTGCCAGCAGCGTAGGGACAGGGTACTCCTACGAGCAGTACTTC.

This chain connects TRBV14 to TRBJ1-1, with 7 positions matching TRBD1. Germline V gene sequence: CDR1 SGHDN, CDR2 FVKESK. This CDR3 contains 15 residues. Losses at the gene ends were 5 bases for V and 0 bases for J; bases not matched to a gene: 6. CDR3 DNA sequence: TGTGCCAGCAGCAAGACAGGGTCACTGAACACTGAAGCTTTCTTT. It specifies CASSKTGSLNTEAFF.

This clonotype has a handful of counts. J is TRBJ2-5 and V is TRBV18, with a possible D match to TRBD2 (6 bases). The assigned J gene may be wrong: the sequence end matches TRBJ2-7 better. The germline V gene encodes CDR1 KGHSH and CDR2 LQKENI. The CDR3 consists of 13 residues. The chain's CDR3 is CASSLSGTGEQYF. The CDR3 coding sequence is TGTGCCAGCTCACTCTCAGGGACTGGCGAGCAGTACTTC.

This clonotype was picked up many times. The chain couples TRBV6-5 to TRBJ2-1; 9 nucleotides match TRBD2. The germline V gene has CDR1 MNHEY and CDR2 SVGAGI. V lost 2 bases to trimming and J lost 2 bases; unmatched junction nucleotides: 7. The CDR3 covers 17 residues. The CDR3, as DNA: TGTGCCAGCAGTTACGCGGGCGGGGGGGTTACCTACAATGAGCAGTTCTTC. Translation gives CASSYAGGGVTYNEQFF.

The chain has TRBV5-1 and TRBJ2-5, with 8 bases lining up with TRBD2. The last part of the DNA fits TRBJ2-7 better; the J call may be wrong. The CDR3 totals 13 residues. Germline values: CDR1 SGHRS, CDR2 YFSETQ. The CDR3 region is CASRASGGDEQYF. CDR3 nucleotide sequence: TGCGCCAGCAGAGCAAGCGGGGGTGACGAGCAGTACTTC.

This clonotype was found a few times. The rearrangement links TRBV5-1 to TRBJ2-1; TRBD2 aligns across 12 bases. V dropped 3 bases and J dropped 9; count of bases not matched to a gene: 7. CDR3 length equals 15 residues. CDR1 is SGHRS and CDR2 is YFSETQ in the germline V gene. CDR3 region: CASSSGLAGTGEQFF. The CDR3 DNA follows: TGCGCCAGCAGCTCCGGACTAGCGGGGACCGGTGAGCAGTTCTTC.

This chain joins TRBV7-3 and TRBJ2-5; 8 bases agree with TRBD2. Germline V gene sequence: CDR1 SGHTA, CDR2 FQGTGA. The J segment lost 11 bases and the V segment lost 3 bases, leaving 8 bases of the junction unmatched. The CDR3 extends over 13 amino acids. In DNA form, the CDR3 reads TGTGCCAGCAGCTTCGGGGGGGCTGGGGAGCAGTACTTC. This gives the protein CASSFGGAGEQYF. Variable domain in full (rest from reference TRBV7-3 and TRBJ2-5): GAGVSQTPSNKVTEKGKYVELRCDPISGHTALYWYRQSLGQGPEFLIYFQGTGAADDSGLPNDRFFAVRPEGSVSTLKIQRTERGDSAVYLCASSFGGAGEQYFGPGTRLLVL.

This clonotype was found a few times. The chain carries TRBV5-1 and TRBJ2-1; no reliable D call. The CDR3 consists of 12 residues. Germline CDR1 SGHRS, CDR2 YFSETQ. V lost 4 bases, J lost 5 bases, and 7 bases lay in between. The CDR3 sequence: CASSLRNNEQFF. CDR3 in DNA: TGCGCCAGCAGCCTGAGGAACAATGAGCAGTTCTTC.

The chain uses TRBV12-3 or TRBV12-4 and TRBJ1-5, with D possibly being TRBD1 (6 bases). The CDR3 is made up of 14 amino acids. V lost 4 bases and J 5 bases, leaving 12 bases between the germline ends. The CDR3 DNA follows: TGTGCCAGCAGTTCAGGGGCAGAGGATCAGCCCCAGCATTTT. It codes for CASSSGAEDQPQHF.